The next 13 T cell receptor beta chains were all read from a single sample in a study of early T cells in non-severe SARS-CoV-2 infection. TCRdb reanalysed the 5' RACE reads using MiXCR and keeps one entry per CDR3 protein. The repertoire holds about 18,000 distinct CDR3 sequences, with 4.5% to 6.5% as singletons. The sample taken for sequencing was whole blood. All receptors derive from an adult who was a healthcare worker with PCR-confirmed SARS-CoV-2 infection or an uninfected control (not recorded which).

This clonotype was detected ten times or more. This chain links TRBV11-2 with TRBJ1-2; the match to TRBD1 covers 11 bases. Unmatched junction bases numbered 5, after V lost 6 bases and J lost 8 bases. The CDR3 is made up of 13 amino acids. Per the germline V gene, CDR1 is SGHAT and CDR2 is FQNNGV. CDR3 sequence (DNA): TGTGCCAGCAGTCGGGACAGGGGGATCGGCTACACCTTC. This sequence encodes CASSRDRGIGYTF.

This clonotype has ten or more counts. The chain recombines TRBV11-2 with TRBJ2-7; the match to TRBD1 covers 8 bases. The J segment lost 5 bases and the V segment lost 1 base, leaving 7 bases of the junction unmatched. This CDR3 is built from 15 residues. Looked up from germline, CDR1 is SGHAT and CDR2 is FQNNGV. This CDR3 reads CASSLVGQGGDEQYF. Written as DNA, the CDR3 is TGTGCCAGCAGCTTAGTAGGACAGGGCGGCGACGAGCAGTACTTC.

This clonotype was seen repeatedly, ten times or more. This chain joins TRBV6-5 and TRBJ2-4, with D unresolved. Trimming cost V 5 bases and J 2 bases, with 10 bases left between them. This CDR3 contains 14 residues. Germline V gene sequence: CDR1 MNHEY, CDR2 SVGAGI. The CDR3 is CASSPPETKNIQYF. In nucleotides, the CDR3 is TGTGCCAGCAGTCCCCCTGAAACCAAAAACATTCAGTACTTC.

This clonotype has ten or more counts. Here the CDR3 omits its conserved ending phenylalanine or tryptophan, so a read error is the likely source. The chain carries TRBV12-3 or TRBV12-4 and TRBJ2-7; TRBD2 matches 10 bases. Germline trimming cut 6 bases from V and 1 base from J; bases unmatched to any gene: 6. The CDR3 loop spans 15 amino acids. As DNA, the CDR3 is TGTGCCAGCAGCGAGGGACTAGCGTTTTCCTACGAGCAGTACTTG. Encoded protein: CASSEGLAFSYEQYL.

This clonotype was seen at least ten times. The chain joins TRBV12-3 or TRBV12-4 to TRBJ1-1; D unclear. Trimming removed 5 bases from V and 7 bases from J, with 14 bases in between. CDR3 length: 13 residues. As DNA, the CDR3 is TGTGCCAGCAGTCGGTCCGGACGGTATGAAGCTTTCTTT. This codes for CASSRSGRYEAFF.

This clonotype was seen ten or more times. The chain recombines TRBV16 with TRBJ1-5; tentatively, D is TRBD1 (6 bases). V gave up 2 bases and J gave up 1 base, with 9 bases separating them. This CDR3 has 15 residues. Germline V gene lookup returns CDR1 KGHSY and CDR2 FQNENV. The CDR3 sequence is CASSQNRESNQPQHF. CDR3 in DNA: TGTGCCAGCAGCCAAAACAGGGAGAGCAATCAGCCCCAGCATTTT.

Judged by abundance, this clonotype is medium-sized. This chain connects TRBV6-5 to TRBJ1-6; 8 bases are a match to TRBD1. The CDR3 sequence is 15 residues long. With V trimmed by 0 bases and J by 12 bases, 7 bases remained unmatched. CDR1 MNHEY and CDR2 SVGAGI come from the germline V gene. The CDR3 nucleotides are TGTGCCAGCAGTTACTCGCCCGACAGGGGCGAACCCCTCCACTTT. It encodes CASSYSPDRGEPLHF.

This clonotype has at least ten counts. This chain connects TRBV5-5 to TRBJ1-2; 7 bases are shared with TRBD1. This CDR3 is built from 12 residues. Germline V gene sequence: CDR1 SGHKS, CDR2 YYEKEE (reference sequence). V lost 2 bases to trimming and J lost 6 bases; unmatched junction nucleotides: 1. The DNA for the CDR3 is TGTGCCAGCAGCTTCGACAGGGATGGCTACACCTTC. This encodes CASSFDRDGYTF. The full variable domain, in which reference TRBV5-5 and TRBJ1-2 provide the parts outside the CDR3, is DAGVTQSPTHLIKTRGQQVTLRCSPISGHKSVSWYQQVLGQGPQFIFQYYEKEERGRGNFPDRFSARQFPNYSSELNVNALLLGDSALYLCASSFDRDGYTFGSGTRLTVV.

This clonotype has ten or more counts. V usage is TRBV19 and J usage is TRBJ2-1; 8 bases line up with TRBD2. The V and J ends lost 3 bases and 3 bases, in that order; junction bases with no gene match: 1. Germline loops: CDR1 LNHDA, CDR2 SQIVND (reference sequence). CDR3 size: 14 residues. The CDR3 loop reads CASSMGLDYNEQFF. CDR3 nucleotide sequence: TGTGCCAGTAGTATGGGACTAGACTACAATGAGCAGTTCTTC.

Ten or more counts support this clonotype. The chain has TRBV7-9 and TRBJ1-4, with 7 bases fitting TRBD1. The CDR3 consists of 15 residues. Losses at the gene ends were 5 bases for V and 3 bases for J; bases not matched to a gene: 6. Germline V CDR1 and CDR2: SEHNR, FQNEAQ (reference sequence). Here the CDR3 DNA reads TGTGCCAGCAGCGCCTACAGGGGACCTAATGAAAAACTGTTTTTT. The encoded protein is CASSAYRGPNEKLFF.

The chain has TRBV12-3 or TRBV12-4 and TRBJ2-1; 8 nucleotides match TRBD2. With 1 base clipped from V and 9 bases from J, the junction kept 8 bases outside the gene matches. There are 15 residues in the CDR3. The CDR3 region is CASSLVGSGTGEQFF. The DNA of the CDR3 is TGTGCCAGCAGTTTAGTTGGTAGCGGGACTGGTGAGCAGTTCTTC.

This clonotype was seen repeatedly, ten times or more. The genes are TRBV10-3 and TRBJ2-7; D possibly corresponds to TRBD2 (5 bases). Trimming shortened V by 3 bases and J by 6 bases, and 9 bases separated the two germline ends. The CDR3 length is 12 residues. The germline gives CDR1 ENHRY, CDR2 SYGVKD. The CDR3 DNA is TGTGCCATCAGTGATGGACTGGGCGAGCAGTACTTC. Its protein is CAISDGLGEQYF.

This clonotype was counted at least ten times. The rearrangement links TRBV19 to TRBJ2-2; 8 bases align to TRBD2. The CDR3 runs to 15 residues. CDR1 and CDR2 from the germline V gene are LNHDA and SQIVND (reference sequence). After removal of 7 bases from V and 3 bases from J, the junction contained 7 bases not matched to a gene. The DNA for the CDR3 is TGTGCCAGTATCCCCCGGGGGGGAGACACCGGGGAGCTGTTTTTT. It codes for CASIPRGGDTGELFF. The entire variable domain, with the rest obtained from reference TRBV19 and TRBJ2-2, is as follows: DGGITQSPKYLFRKEGQNVTLSCEQNLNHDAMYWYRQDPGQGLRLIYYSQIVNDFQKGDIAEGYSVSREKKESFPLTVTSAQKNPTAFYLCASIPRGGDTGELFFGEGSRLTVL.